The 23 T cell receptor beta chains below were found in one sample sequenced in a study of T-cell memory formation after mild COVID-19. TCRdb passed the 5' RACE reads through MiXCR, listing each CDR3 protein once. The data show about 110,000 distinct CDR3 sequences, with over 10% seen just once and more than 25% held by the top ten. The material sequenced was PBMCs or a T cell subset sorted from them (not recorded which). The source of these receptors is an adult woman who had mild COVID-19 (a few samples of this study predate the infection). Cell type and time point are not known.

This clonotype was recorded a few times. V is TRBV10-3 and J is TRBJ2-2, with D possibly matching TRBD2 (6 bases). The CDR3 sequence is 17 residues long. Trimming took off 3 bases at V and 1 base at J, with 15 bases between the two ends. Germline CDR1 reads ENHRY; CDR2 reads SYGVKD. The CDR3 nucleotides are TGTGCCATCAGTGATGTTGGCAGGGACTGGAACACCGGGGAGCTGTTTTTT. Encoded protein: CAISDVGRDWNTGELFF.

This clonotype was picked up many times. The V and J genes are TRBV6-2 or TRBV6-3 and TRBJ2-5; possible D gene TRBD2, 6 bases. Deletions cut 8 bases from V and 4 bases from J, with 14 bases between. The CDR3 sequence is 13 residues long. Per germline, CDR1 MNHEY and CDR2 SVGEGT. The CDR3 DNA reads TGTGCCAGCTCCCTGGCGGGACTAGAGACCCAGTACTTC. Translated: CASSLAGLETQYF.

In this sample, this clonotype turned up a few times. The chain is built from TRBV11-2 and TRBJ2-3; D is uncertain. Trimming shortened V by 4 bases and J by 7 bases, and 9 bases separated the two germline ends. In germline, CDR1 is SGHAT, CDR2 FQNNGV. The CDR3 contains 12 residues. The DNA of the CDR3 is TGTGCCAGCAGCTCCTCCTTAAATACGCAGTATTTT. It encodes CASSSSLNTQYF. Full variable domain (remainder filled in from reference TRBV11-2 and TRBJ2-3): EAGVAQSPRYKIIEKRQSVAFWCNPISGHATLYWYQQILGQGPKLLIQFQNNGVVDDSQLPKDRFSAERLKGVDSTLKIQPAKLEDSAVYLCASSSSLNTQYFGPGTRLTVL.

This clonotype was observed a few times. The rearrangement uses TRBV5-6 and TRBJ2-1, with a possible D match to TRBD1 (5 bases). The CDR3 is 14 amino acids. V was cut by 2 bases and J by 1 base, with 7 bases left in between. Germline V gene lookup returns CDR1 SGHDT and CDR2 YYEEEE. CDR3 sequence reads: CASSFQGSYNEQFF. DNA for the CDR3: TGTGCCAGCAGCTTTCAGGGATCCTACAATGAGCAGTTCTTC.

The CDR3 sequence: CATSDSDEQYF. In nucleotides, the CDR3 is TGTGCCACCAGTGATTCTGACGAGCAGTACTTC. The chain couples TRBV24-1 to TRBJ2-7; D unresolved. This CDR3 comprises 11 residues. V lost 2 bases, J lost 5 bases, and 3 bases lay in between. Per the germline V gene, CDR1 is KGHDR and CDR2 is SFDVKD.

The chain recombines TRBV27 with TRBJ2-7, with D possibly being TRBD1 (6 bases). The CDR3 sequence is 14 residues long. V was trimmed by 2 bases and J by 3 bases, leaving 11 bases between them. CDR1 and CDR2 (germline): MNHEY, SMNVEV (reference sequence). The CDR3 protein is CASSLAGVHYEQYF. In DNA form, the CDR3 reads TGTGCCAGCAGTTTAGCAGGGGTACACTACGAGCAGTACTTC.

The rearrangement links TRBV27 to TRBJ1-2; 9 bases match TRBD1. V lost 4 bases to trimming and J lost 4 bases; unmatched junction nucleotides: 7. Germline V gives CDR1 MNHEY, CDR2 SMNVEV (reference sequence). CDR3 length: 15 amino acids. CDR3 sequence reads: CASSSGETGGYGYTF. The CDR3 nucleotides read TGTGCCAGCAGTTCAGGAGAGACAGGGGGCTATGGCTACACCTTC.

This chain links TRBV6-5 with TRBJ2-7; TRBD1 matches 9 bases. V lost 5 bases, J lost 3 bases, and 8 bases stayed unmatched. CDR1 is MNHEY and CDR2 is SVGAGI in the germline V gene. This CDR3 spans 15 amino acids. The CDR3 loop is CASSPGTGWLYEQYF. As DNA, the CDR3 is TGTGCCAGCAGTCCCGGGACAGGGTGGCTCTACGAGCAGTACTTC.

This clonotype was counted many times. The chain combines TRBV5-1 with TRBJ2-1; TRBD2 matches 8 bases. The CDR3 is 15 amino acids. Germline V gives CDR1 SGHRS, CDR2 YFSETQ. J gave up 2 bases and V 0 bases, and 1 base lay outside the gene matches. The CDR3 DNA sequence: TGCGCCAGCAGCTTGGGTAGCGGGACCTACAATGAGCAGTTCTTC. Translation gives CASSLGSGTYNEQFF.

This clonotype has a handful of counts. CDR3 bases: TGTGCCAGCAGCGTAGAAGGGGACCTCGGGACCCAGTACTTC. Its translation is CASSVEGDLGTQYF. The chain employs TRBV9 and TRBJ2-5; D tentatively reads TRBD1 or TRBD2 (5 bases each). Trimming cost V 0 bases and J 7 bases, with 13 bases left between them. The germline CDR1 and CDR2 sequences are SGDLS and YYNGEE. The CDR3 spans 14 residues.

The count of this clonotype is one. This chain joins TRBV15 and TRBJ1-4, with D uncertain. In germline, CDR1 is LNHNV, CDR2 YYDKDF (reference sequence). V was trimmed by 3 bases and J by 6 bases, leaving 8 bases between them. The CDR3 consists of 13 residues. The CDR3 DNA sequence: TGTGCCACCAGCAGCCGGAGGGATGAAAAACTGTTTTTT. It yields the protein CATSSRRDEKLFF.

This clonotype showed up just a few times. The chain recombines TRBV12-3 or TRBV12-4 with TRBJ2-1; 7 bases map to TRBD2. CDR3 length equals 15 residues. The ends lost 3 bases at V and 4 bases at J; junction bases unmatched: 6. The CDR3 nucleotides are TGTGCCAGCAGTTTGGGAGCTAGCGGATACAATGAGCAGTTCTTC. Amino acid sequence: CASSLGASGYNEQFF.

This clonotype was detected many times. The V and J genes are TRBV7-9 and TRBJ2-7; 9 bases are a match to TRBD1. V lost 5 bases to trimming and J lost 2 bases; unmatched junction nucleotides: 7. Looked up from germline, CDR1 is SEHNR and CDR2 is FQNEAQ (reference sequence). The CDR3 length is 15 residues. The CDR3 region is CASSPKDRGPYEQYF. The CDR3, as DNA: TGTGCCAGCAGCCCGAAGGACAGGGGACCCTACGAGCAGTACTTC.

The chain recombines TRBV28 with TRBJ2-7; TRBD2 matches at 13 bases. Trimming cost V 5 bases and J 3 bases; bases outside gene matches: 4. Germline CDR1 MDHEN, CDR2 SYDVKM. This CDR3 is 15 amino acids long. CDR3 amino acids: CASSPGLAGDYEQYF. The CDR3 DNA reads as TGTGCCAGCAGTCCCGGACTAGCGGGGGACTACGAGCAGTACTTC. Filled out from reference TRBV28 and TRBJ2-7, the complete variable domain reads DVKVTQSSRYLVKRTGEKVFLECVQDMDHENMFWYRQDPGLGLRLIYFSYDVKMKEKGDIPEGYSVSREKKERFSLILESASTNQTSMYLCASSPGLAGDYEQYFGPGTRLTVT.

J is TRBJ2-1 and V is TRBV14; TRBD2 matches at 8 bases. CDR1 is SGHDN, CDR2 FVKESK, per germline. The CDR3 spans 16 residues. J lost 7 bases, V lost 1 base, and 9 bases had no gene match. CDR3 sequence reads: CASSQVIGRALNEQFF. CDR3 nucleotides: TGTGCCAGCAGCCAAGTGATCGGGAGGGCCTTAAATGAGCAGTTCTTC.

This clonotype was seen many times. This chain links TRBV5-6 with TRBJ2-1; D ambiguous. Looked up from germline, CDR1 is SGHDT and CDR2 is YYEEEE. Deletions cut 0 bases from V and 0 bases from J, with 7 bases between. There are 15 residues in the CDR3. DNA for the CDR3: TGTGCCAGCAGCTTGGGACTGAGCTCCTACAATGAGCAGTTCTTC. It yields the protein CASSLGLSSYNEQFF.

This clonotype was detected only a few times. J is TRBJ2-3 and V is TRBV7-9; 8 bases are shared with TRBD2. Germline CDR1 reads SEHNR; CDR2 reads FQNEAQ (reference sequence). CDR3 length: 19 residues. V was clipped by 0 bases and J by 0 bases; unmatched bases: 11. The CDR3 spells CASSLARVYLAGSTDTQYF. The DNA of the CDR3 is TGTGCCAGCAGCTTAGCGCGAGTCTACCTAGCGGGTAGCACAGATACGCAGTATTTT.

This clonotype appeared many times. The chain has TRBV5-1 and TRBJ2-5; D uncertain. Trimming removed 0 bases at V and 6 bases at J, with 9 bases between. Germline CDR1 is SGHRS and CDR2 is YFSETQ. The CDR3 has 13 amino acids. DNA of the CDR3: TGCGCCAGCAGCTTGGACCTGATCCAGACCCAGTACTTC. As protein: CASSLDLIQTQYF.

CDR3 protein: CASSSPGQGAGELFF. CDR3 sequence (DNA): TGTGCCAGCAGCTCTCCGGGACAGGGGGCCGGGGAGCTGTTTTTT. This chain uses TRBV12-3 or TRBV12-4 with TRBJ2-2, with 11 bases identical to TRBD1. The V gene end was trimmed by 6 bases and the J gene end by 6 bases; junction bases not matched to a gene: 6. This CDR3 spans 15 amino acids.

This clonotype came up a few times. The rearrangement links TRBV29-1 to TRBJ1-1; D gene unclear. The CDR3 sequence is 12 residues long. Germline loops: CDR1 SQVTM, CDR2 ANQGSEA. The V and J ends lost 4 bases and 1 base respectively, with 7 bases between them. The CDR3 sequence is CSVGATNTEAFF. The CDR3 DNA reads as TGCAGCGTTGGGGCCACGAACACTGAAGCTTTCTTT.

V gene TRBV2 combines with J gene TRBJ2-7, with 10 bases that match TRBD1. Losses at the gene ends were 6 bases for V and 3 bases for J; bases not matched to a gene: 2. The CDR3 covers 13 residues. Germline lookup yields CDR1 SNHLY and CDR2 FYNNEI. CDR3: CASRDRGIYEQYF. The CDR3 DNA is TGTGCCAGCAGGGACAGGGGGATCTACGAGCAGTACTTC.

This clonotype was recorded at least ten times. The chain recombines TRBV20-1 with TRBJ2-5, with D perhaps TRBD2 (6 bases). Between the trimmed V and J ends, which lost 3 bases and 5 bases, there was a span of 16 bases. The CDR3 sequence is 14 residues long. Looked up from germline, CDR1 is DFQATT and CDR2 is SNEGSKA (reference sequence). This chain's CDR3 is CSARRPGERETQYF. The CDR3 DNA follows: TGCAGTGCTAGGAGGCCGGGAGAAAGGGAGACCCAGTACTTC.

V and J are TRBV7-2 and TRBJ2-7, with TRBD1 matching 9 bases. Germline trimming cut 5 bases from V and 3 bases from J; bases unmatched to any gene: 5. Looked up from germline, CDR1 is SGHTA and CDR2 is FQGNSA. This CDR3 has 14 amino acids. The CDR3 DNA reads TGTGCCAGCAGCGTAGGACAGGGGTTCTACGAGCAGTACTTC. Translation gives CASSVGQGFYEQYF.